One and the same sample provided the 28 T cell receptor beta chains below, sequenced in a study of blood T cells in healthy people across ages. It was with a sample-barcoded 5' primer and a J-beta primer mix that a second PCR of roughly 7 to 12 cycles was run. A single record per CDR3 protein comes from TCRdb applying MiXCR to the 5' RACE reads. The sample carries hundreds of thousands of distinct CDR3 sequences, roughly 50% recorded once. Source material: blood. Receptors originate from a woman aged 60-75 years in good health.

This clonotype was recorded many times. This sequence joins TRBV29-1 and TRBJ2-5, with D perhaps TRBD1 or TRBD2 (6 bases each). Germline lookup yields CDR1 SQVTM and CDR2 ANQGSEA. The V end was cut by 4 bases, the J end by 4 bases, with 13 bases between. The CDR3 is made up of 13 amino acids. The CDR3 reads CSVARGARETQYF. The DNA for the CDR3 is TGCAGCGTTGCAAGGGGGGCACGAGAGACCCAGTACTTC.

The DNA of the CDR3 is TGTTGGAACCCGGGGGACAGCAGGTCCCAGCCCCAGCATTTT. Amino acids: CWNPGDSRSQPQHF. This chain connects TRBV27 to TRBJ1-5; 7 bases are a match to TRBD1. CDR1 is MNHEY and CDR2 is SMNVEV in the germline V gene (reference sequence). The CDR3 has 14 residues.

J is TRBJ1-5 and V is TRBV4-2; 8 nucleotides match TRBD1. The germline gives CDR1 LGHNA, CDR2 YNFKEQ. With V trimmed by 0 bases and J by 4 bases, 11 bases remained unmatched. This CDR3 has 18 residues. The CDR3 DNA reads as TGTGCCAGCAGCCAAGACGAAGGGAGGACAGGGAAGAATCAGCCCCAGCATTTT. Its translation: CASSQDEGRTGKNQPQHF.

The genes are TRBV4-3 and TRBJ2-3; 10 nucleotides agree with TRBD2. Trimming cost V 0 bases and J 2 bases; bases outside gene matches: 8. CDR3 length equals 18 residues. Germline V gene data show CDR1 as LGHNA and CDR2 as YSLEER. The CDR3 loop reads CASSQEPPGLASTDTQYF. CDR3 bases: TGCGCCAGCAGCCAAGAACCGCCGGGACTAGCGTCCACAGATACGCAGTATTTT.

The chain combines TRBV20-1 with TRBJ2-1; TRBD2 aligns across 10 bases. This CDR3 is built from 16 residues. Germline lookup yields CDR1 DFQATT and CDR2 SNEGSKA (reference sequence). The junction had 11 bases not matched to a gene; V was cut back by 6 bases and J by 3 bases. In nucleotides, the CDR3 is TGCAGTGCCCAAGACCCACTAGCGGGACACTACAATGAGCAGTTCTTC. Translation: CSAQDPLAGHYNEQFF.

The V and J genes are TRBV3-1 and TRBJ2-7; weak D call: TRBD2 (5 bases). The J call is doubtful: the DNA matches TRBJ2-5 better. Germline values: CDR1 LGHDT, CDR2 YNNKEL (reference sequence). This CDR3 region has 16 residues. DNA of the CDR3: TGTGCCAGCAGCCAAGTAGGCGAGCGGAGACAAGAGACCCAGTACTTC. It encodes CASSQVGERRQETQYF.

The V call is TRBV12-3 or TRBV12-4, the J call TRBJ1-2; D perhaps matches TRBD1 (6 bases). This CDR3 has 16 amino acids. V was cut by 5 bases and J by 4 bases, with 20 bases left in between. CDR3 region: CASSTTGTLGVYGYTF. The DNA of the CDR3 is TGTGCCAGCAGTACGACCGGGACACTTGGGGTCTATGGCTACACCTTC.

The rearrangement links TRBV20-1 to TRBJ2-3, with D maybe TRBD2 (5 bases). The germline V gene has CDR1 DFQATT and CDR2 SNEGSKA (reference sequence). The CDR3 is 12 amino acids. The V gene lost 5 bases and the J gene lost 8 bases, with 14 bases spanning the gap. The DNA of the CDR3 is TGCAGTGCTCCGGGGTCGGTGGTTACGCAGTATTTT. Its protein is CSAPGSVVTQYF.

This CDR3 is CASSPGPLLEQYF. CDR3 sequence (DNA): TGTGCCAGCTCACCGGGTCCCCTGTTAGAGCAGTACTTC. J is TRBJ2-7 and V is TRBV18; D unresolved. Trimming pared 3 bases from V and 7 bases from J, leaving 13 bases between. The CDR3 sequence is 13 residues long. Germline CDR1 and CDR2: KGHSH and LQKENI.

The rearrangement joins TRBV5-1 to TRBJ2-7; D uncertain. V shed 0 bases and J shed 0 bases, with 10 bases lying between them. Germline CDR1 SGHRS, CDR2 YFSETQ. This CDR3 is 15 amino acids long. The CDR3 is CASSLGSPSSYEQYF. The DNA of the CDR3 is TGCGCCAGCAGCTTGGGCAGTCCCAGCTCCTACGAGCAGTACTTC.

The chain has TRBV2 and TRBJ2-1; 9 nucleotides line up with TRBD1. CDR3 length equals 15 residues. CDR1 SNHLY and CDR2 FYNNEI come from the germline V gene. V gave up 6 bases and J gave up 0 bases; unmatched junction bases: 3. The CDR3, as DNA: TGTGCCAGCAGGACAGGGGGAAGCTCCTACAATGAGCAGTTCTTC. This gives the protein CASRTGGSSYNEQFF.

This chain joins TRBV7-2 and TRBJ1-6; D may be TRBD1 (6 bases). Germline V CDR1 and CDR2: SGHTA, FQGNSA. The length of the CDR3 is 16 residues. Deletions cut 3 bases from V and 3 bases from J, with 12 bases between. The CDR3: CASSLKPDSYNSPLHF. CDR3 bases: TGTGCCAGCAGCTTGAAGCCGGACAGCTATAATTCACCCCTCCACTTT.

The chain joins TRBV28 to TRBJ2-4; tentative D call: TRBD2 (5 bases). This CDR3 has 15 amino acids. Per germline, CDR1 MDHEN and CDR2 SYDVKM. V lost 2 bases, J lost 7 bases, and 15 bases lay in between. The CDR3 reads CASSLPGSNNNIQYF. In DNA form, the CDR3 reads TGTGCCAGCAGTTTACCGGGATCTAATAATAACATTCAGTACTTC.

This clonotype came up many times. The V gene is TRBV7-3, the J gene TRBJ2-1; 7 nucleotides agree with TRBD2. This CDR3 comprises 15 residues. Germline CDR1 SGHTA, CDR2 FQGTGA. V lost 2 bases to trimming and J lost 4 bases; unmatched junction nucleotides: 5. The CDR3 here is CASSLELAEYNEQFF. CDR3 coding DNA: TGTGCCAGCAGCTTAGAGCTAGCGGAATACAATGAGCAGTTCTTC. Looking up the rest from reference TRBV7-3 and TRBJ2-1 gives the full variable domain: GAGVSQTPSNKVTEKGKYVELRCDPISGHTALYWYRQSLGQGPEFLIYFQGTGAADDSGLPNDRFFAVRPEGSVSTLKIQRTERGDSAVYLCASSLELAEYNEQFFGPGTRLTVL.

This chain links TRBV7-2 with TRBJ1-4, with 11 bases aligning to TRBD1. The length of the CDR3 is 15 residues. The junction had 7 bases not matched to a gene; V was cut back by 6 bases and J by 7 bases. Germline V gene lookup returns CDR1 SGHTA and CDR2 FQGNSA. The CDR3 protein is CASSLLGQGGEKLFF. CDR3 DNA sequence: TGTGCCAGCAGTCTCCTGGGACAGGGGGGTGAAAAACTGTTTTTT. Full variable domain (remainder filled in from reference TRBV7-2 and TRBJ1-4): GAGVSQSPSNKVTEKGKDVELRCDPISGHTALYWYRQSLGQGLEFLIYFQGNSAPDKSGLPSDRFSAERTGGSVSTLTIQRTQQEDSAVYLCASSLLGQGGEKLFFGSGTQLSVL.

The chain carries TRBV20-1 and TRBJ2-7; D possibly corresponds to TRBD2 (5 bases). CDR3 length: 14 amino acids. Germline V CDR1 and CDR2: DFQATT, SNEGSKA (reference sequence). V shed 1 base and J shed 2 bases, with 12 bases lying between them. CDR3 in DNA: TGCAGTGCTAGAGGCGAGCGGCTTCCCTACGAGCAGTACTTC. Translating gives CSARGERLPYEQYF.

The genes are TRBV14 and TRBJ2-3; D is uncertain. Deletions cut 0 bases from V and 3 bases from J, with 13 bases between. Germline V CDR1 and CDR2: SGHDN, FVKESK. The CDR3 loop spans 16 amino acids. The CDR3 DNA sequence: TGTGCCAGCAGCCAAGAAGGGAAAGTTGGGACAGATACGCAGTATTTT. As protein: CASSQEGKVGTDTQYF. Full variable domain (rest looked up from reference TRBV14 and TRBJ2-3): EAGVTQFPSHSVIEKGQTVTLRCDPISGHDNLYWYRRVMGKEIKFLLHFVKESKQDESGMPNNRFLAERTGGTYSTLKVQPAELEDSGVYFCASSQEGKVGTDTQYFGPGTRLTVL.

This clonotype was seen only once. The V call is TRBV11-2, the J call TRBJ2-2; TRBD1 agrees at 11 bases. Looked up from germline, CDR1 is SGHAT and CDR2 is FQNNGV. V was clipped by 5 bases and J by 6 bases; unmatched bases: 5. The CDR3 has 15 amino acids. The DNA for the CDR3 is TGTGCCAGCAGCCCTGGGGACAGGGGGGCCGGGGAGCTGTTTTTT. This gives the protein CASSPGDRGAGELFF.

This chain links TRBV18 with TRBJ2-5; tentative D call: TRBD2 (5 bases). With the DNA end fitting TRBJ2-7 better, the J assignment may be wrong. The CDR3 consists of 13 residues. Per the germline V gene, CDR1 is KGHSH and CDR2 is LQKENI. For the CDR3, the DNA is TGTGCCAGCTCACTCGGGATCGTTAGCGAGCAGTACTTC. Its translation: CASSLGIVSEQYF.

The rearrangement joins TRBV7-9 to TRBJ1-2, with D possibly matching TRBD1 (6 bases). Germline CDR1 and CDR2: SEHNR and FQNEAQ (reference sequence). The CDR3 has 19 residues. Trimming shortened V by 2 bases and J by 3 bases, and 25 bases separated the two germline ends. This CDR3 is CASSLLSFQRGYRDYGYTF. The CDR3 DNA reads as TGTGCCAGCAGCTTATTATCGTTCCAAAGGGGGTACAGGGACTATGGCTACACCTTC.

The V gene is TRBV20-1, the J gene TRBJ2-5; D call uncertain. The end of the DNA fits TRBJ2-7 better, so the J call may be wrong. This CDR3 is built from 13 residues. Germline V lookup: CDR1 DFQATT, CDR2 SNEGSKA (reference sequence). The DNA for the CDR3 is TGCAGTATTCTTTGGCAGCCAACCTACGAGCAGTACTTC. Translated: CSILWQPTYEQYF.

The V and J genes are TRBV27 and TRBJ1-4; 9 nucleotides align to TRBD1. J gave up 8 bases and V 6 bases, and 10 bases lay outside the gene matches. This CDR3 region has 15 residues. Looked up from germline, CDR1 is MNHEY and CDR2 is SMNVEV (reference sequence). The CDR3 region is CASRSVDRGGEKLFF. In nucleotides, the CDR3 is TGTGCCAGCAGAAGCGTGGACAGGGGCGGGGAAAAACTGTTTTTT.

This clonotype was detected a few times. The CDR3 DNA is TGCAGTGCTAGAGTCCCTTCACGAAACTATGGCTACACCTTC. Its translation is CSARVPSRNYGYTF. The chain joins TRBV20-1 to TRBJ1-2, with D unclear. Germline values: CDR1 DFQATT, CDR2 SNEGSKA (reference sequence). V lost 1 base to trimming and J lost 2 bases, with 11 bases between them. The CDR3 is 14 residues long.

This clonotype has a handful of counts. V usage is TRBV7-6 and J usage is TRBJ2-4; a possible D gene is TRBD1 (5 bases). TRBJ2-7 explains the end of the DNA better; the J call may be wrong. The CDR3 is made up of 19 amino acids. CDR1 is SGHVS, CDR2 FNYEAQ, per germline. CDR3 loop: CASSLAVGPAGYGSYEQYF. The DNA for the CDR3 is TGTGCCAGCAGCTTAGCGGTGGGGCCTGCAGGGTACGGGTCCTACGAGCAGTACTTC.

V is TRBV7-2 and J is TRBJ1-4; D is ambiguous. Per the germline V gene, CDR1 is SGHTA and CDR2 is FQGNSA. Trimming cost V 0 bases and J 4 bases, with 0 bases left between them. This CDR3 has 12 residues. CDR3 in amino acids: CASSLANEKLFF. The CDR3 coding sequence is TGTGCCAGCAGCTTAGCTAATGAAAAACTGTTTTTT.

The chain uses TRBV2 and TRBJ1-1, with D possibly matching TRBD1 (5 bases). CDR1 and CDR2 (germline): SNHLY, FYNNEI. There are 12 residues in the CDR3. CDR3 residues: CAEEGPYTEAFF. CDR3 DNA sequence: TGTGCAGAGGAGGGGCCTTACACTGAAGCTTTCTTT.

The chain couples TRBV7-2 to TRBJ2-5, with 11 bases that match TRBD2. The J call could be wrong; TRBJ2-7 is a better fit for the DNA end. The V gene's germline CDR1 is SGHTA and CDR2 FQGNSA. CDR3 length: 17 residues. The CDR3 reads CASSSLSLAGEPNEQYF. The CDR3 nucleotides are TGTGCCAGCAGCTCCCTTTCACTAGCGGGAGAGCCTAACGAGCAGTACTTC.

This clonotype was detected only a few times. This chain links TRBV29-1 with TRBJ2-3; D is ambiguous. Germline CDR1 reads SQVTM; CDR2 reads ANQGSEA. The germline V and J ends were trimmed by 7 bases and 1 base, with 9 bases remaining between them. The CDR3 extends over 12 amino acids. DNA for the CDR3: TGCAGCGCCGGACGGCGCACAGATACGCAGTATTTT. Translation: CSAGRRTDTQYF.